Each of the 9 T cell receptor beta chains below was sequenced from the same sample in a study of tumor and adjacent non-tumor tissue in lung cancer (dated by TCRdb to 2017 to 2018). RNA was isolated from bulk unsorted tissue, and RNA quality was assessed with a NanoDrop ND-1000 and an Agilent 2100. To prepare the library, multiplex PCR was applied. The instrument given in TCRdb is Illumina HiSeq 2500. TCRbeta libraries were constructed through three rounds of nested PCR with primers (Table S4) according to protocols modified from ARM-PCR. In TCRdb, the public reads were trimmed at Q25 with fastp and aligned with MiXCR, with productive beta chains retained. All rows with the same CDR3 protein become a single entry with the most common DNA and genes. The sample table records 100,000 to 120,000 distinct CDR3 sequences; 75% to 90% of these occur just once. The top ten hold about 22% of the sample. The source material was lung tumor tissue. Receptors were obtained from a man in his 70s with non-small cell lung cancer.

This clonotype was seen ten or more times. The chain links TRBV6-5 to TRBJ1-1, with D maybe TRBD1 (5 bases). CDR3 length equals 14 residues. Deletions cut 5 bases from V and 0 bases from J, with 10 bases between. The V gene's germline CDR1 is MNHEY and CDR2 SVGAGI. CDR3 residues: CASSLQGVNTEAFF. The DNA for the CDR3 is TGTGCCAGCAGTCTTCAGGGTGTGAACACTGAAGCTTTCTTT.

V usage is TRBV11-2 and J usage is TRBJ2-3; D not certain. The ends were cut back, 5 bases at V and 14 bases at J, with 23 bases in the middle. Germline loops: CDR1 SGHAT, CDR2 FQNNGV. The CDR3 contains 14 residues. The CDR3 region is CASSLTPVSNTRYF. CDR3 sequence (DNA): TGTGCCAGCAGCCTAACCCCAGTGTCAAATACACGGTATTTT.

This clonotype has more than one count but fewer than ten. It may be a read error: a sequence one base away is much more abundant. The V and J genes are TRBV7-8 and TRBJ2-3, with TRBD1 matching 7 bases. Germline-derived CDR1 and CDR2 are SGHVS and FQNEAQ. This CDR3 has 15 amino acids. Trimming cost V 5 bases and J 3 bases; bases outside gene matches: 8. The CDR3 nucleotides are TGTGCCAGCAGCCTCGGGACAGAGGTTACAGATACGCAGTATTTT. Protein product: CASSLGTEVTDTQYF.

Points on this clonotype: The missing conserved phenylalanine or tryptophan at the end of this CDR3 makes a read error likely. V and J are TRBV20-1 and TRBJ2-7, with D possibly being TRBD2 (6 bases). Per germline, CDR1 DFQATT and CDR2 SNEGSKA (reference sequence). This CDR3 has 14 amino acids. Here the CDR3 DNA reads TGCAGTGCTAGGGCACCGGGACTGCCCTATGAGCAGTACTGC. Protein product: CSARAPGLPYEQYC.

To note about this clonotype: This could be a read error, since a much larger clone is one nucleotide away. The chain recombines TRBV20-1 with TRBJ2-1; D is unclear. V lost 6 bases and J 0 bases, leaving 9 bases between the germline ends. Germline V gives CDR1 DFQATT, CDR2 SNEGSKA (reference sequence). The CDR3 extends over 13 amino acids. As DNA, the CDR3 is TGCAGTGCAAATGGAAGCTCCTACAATGAGCAGTTCTTC. Its protein is CSANGSSYNEQFF.

The rearrangement uses TRBV10-1 and TRBJ1-1; TRBD1 matches 10 bases. CDR1 is WNHNN, CDR2 SYGVQD, per germline (reference sequence). This CDR3 comprises 16 residues. The ends lost 0 bases at V and 8 bases at J; junction bases unmatched: 9. CDR3 DNA sequence: TGCGCCAGCAGTGAGTCGAGGGGACAGGGGCTCACCGAAGCTTTCTTT. Its protein is CASSESRGQGLTEAFF.

A single count supports this clonotype. The germline gene is not matched at one end of the junction; a read error may be the cause. The chain couples TRBV6-6 to TRBJ2-6, with a tentative D call TRBD1 (8 bases). In germline, CDR1 is MNHNY, CDR2 SVGAGI (reference sequence). The CDR3 sequence is 19 residues long. CDR3: CASSYSSGTGYSGTNVMTF. CDR3 nucleotide sequence: TGTGCCAGCAGTTACTCGAGCGGGACAGGATACTCTGGGACCAACGTCATGACTTTC.

This chain joins TRBV6-5 and TRBJ2-1; no definite D call. V dropped 6 bases and J dropped 7 bases, with 13 bases sitting between them. CDR1 MNHEY and CDR2 SVGAGI come from the germline V gene. The CDR3 is made up of 13 amino acids. The CDR3 DNA follows: TGTGCCAGCAGAATGGGATCCTGTAATGAGCAGTTCTTC. It yields the protein CASRMGSCNEQFF.

This clonotype was detected ten times or more. The CDR3 is CASSFSQGTPYEQYF. The CDR3 DNA is TGTGCCAGCAGTTTCTCACAGGGGACCCCCTACGAGCAGTACTTC. V gene TRBV28 combines with J gene TRBJ2-7; 7 nucleotides line up with TRBD1. V gave up 3 bases and J gave up 2 bases; unmatched junction bases: 7. The CDR3 contains 15 residues. Germline V gene lookup returns CDR1 MDHEN and CDR2 SYDVKM.